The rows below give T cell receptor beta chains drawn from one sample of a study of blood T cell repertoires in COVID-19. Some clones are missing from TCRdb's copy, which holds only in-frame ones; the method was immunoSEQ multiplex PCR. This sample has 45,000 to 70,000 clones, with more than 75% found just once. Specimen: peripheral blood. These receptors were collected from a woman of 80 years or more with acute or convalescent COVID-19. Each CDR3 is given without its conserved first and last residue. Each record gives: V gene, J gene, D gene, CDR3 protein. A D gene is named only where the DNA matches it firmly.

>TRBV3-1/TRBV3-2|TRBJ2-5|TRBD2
ASSQALGRSETQY
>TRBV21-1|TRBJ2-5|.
ASRPGGRPPAQY
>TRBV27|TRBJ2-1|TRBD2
ASSRGTSGYNEQF
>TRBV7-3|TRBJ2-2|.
ASSFSGPNTGELF
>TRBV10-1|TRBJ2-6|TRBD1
ASSPGTGSGANVLT
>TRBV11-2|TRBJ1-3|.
ASSLQVSGNTIY
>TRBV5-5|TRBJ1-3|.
ASSLDAGTAGNTIY
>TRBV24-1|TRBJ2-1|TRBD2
ATSVGGSGGAGEQF
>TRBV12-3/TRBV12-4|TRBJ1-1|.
ASSLGVTEAF
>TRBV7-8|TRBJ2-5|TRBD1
ASSSGQGKETQY
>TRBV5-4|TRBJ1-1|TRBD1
ASSPPTGLDTEAF
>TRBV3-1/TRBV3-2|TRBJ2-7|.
ASSQGRQANEQY
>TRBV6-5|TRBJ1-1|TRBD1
ASSTTGGAF
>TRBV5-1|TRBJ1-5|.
ASREKSDNQPQH
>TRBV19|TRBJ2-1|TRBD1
ASSMGTARTLSSYNEQF
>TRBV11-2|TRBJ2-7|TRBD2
ASSSRTSGEY
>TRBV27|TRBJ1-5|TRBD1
ASRGGQASSNSNQPQH
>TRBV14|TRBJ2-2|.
ASSLQATGELF
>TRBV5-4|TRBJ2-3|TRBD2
ASSSRTSGTDTQY
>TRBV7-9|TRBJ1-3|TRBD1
ASSPGDRPGNTIY
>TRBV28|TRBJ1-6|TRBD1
ASSLGQVFSPLH
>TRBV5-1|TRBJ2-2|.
ASSLEGAGELF
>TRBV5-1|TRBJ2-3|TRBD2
ASSLEAGSRTDTQY
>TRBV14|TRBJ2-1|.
ASSQYSTTYNEQF
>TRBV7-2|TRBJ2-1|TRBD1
ASSTGTGSVQF
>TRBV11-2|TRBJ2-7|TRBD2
ASSPKGTSGYEQY
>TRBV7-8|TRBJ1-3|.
ASSLSGAGFRNTIY
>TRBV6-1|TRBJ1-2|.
ASSEAFGGTSYGYT
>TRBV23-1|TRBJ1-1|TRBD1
ASSRTGTGNTEAF
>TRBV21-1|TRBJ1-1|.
ASIPGNGPQDEAF
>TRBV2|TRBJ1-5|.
ASRHGGVGNQPQH
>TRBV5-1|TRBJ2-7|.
ASSSRGGLSYEQY
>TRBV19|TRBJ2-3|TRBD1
ASSRTGGDTQY
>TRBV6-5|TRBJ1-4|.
ASTQVGTNEKLF
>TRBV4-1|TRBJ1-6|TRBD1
ASSFHVYRTGSNSPLH
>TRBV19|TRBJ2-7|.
ASTGMGTYEQY
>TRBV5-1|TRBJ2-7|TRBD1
ASSQDRIKSYEQY
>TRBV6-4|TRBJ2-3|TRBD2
ASGGGGPTDTQY
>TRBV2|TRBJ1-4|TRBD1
ASSADRGNEKLF
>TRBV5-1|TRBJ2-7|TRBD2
ASSLSASGVREQY
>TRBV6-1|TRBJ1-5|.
ASSEVANSNQPQH
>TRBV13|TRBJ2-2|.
ASSPFTRANTGELF
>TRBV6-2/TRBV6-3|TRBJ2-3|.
ASSYSNLGRGTDTQY
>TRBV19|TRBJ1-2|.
ASDETGGGYGYT
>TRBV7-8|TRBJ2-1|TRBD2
ASSPLAGSSSYNEQF
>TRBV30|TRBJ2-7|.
AWSVSSPYEQY
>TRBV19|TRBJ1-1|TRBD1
ASSTRQGALTEAF
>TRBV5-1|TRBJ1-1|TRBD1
ASSRDNGQGGEAF
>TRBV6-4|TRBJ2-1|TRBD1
ASSDRDRSSYNEQF
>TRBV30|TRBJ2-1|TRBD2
AWQGLNSSYNEQF
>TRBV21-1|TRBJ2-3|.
ASSSRDSGARDTQY
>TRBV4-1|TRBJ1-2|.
ASSQRSEGGGGYT
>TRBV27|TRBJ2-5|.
ASSLSWRGETQY
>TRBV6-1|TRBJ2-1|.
ASSEATPRPNEQF
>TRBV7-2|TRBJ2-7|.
ASSTSPSGWGGEQY